This is a list of T cell receptor beta chains from one sample in a study of identical twins' blood T cells. TCRdb fed the 5' RACE reads into MiXCR, producing one record per CDR3 protein. The data show hundreds of thousands of distinct CDR3 sequences, 28% seen once. The sequenced material came from PBMCs. The receptors here all came from a woman aged 18 to 49 in good health. The CDR3 runs from the conserved cysteine through the conserved F or W. A D gene is named only where the DNA matches it firmly. Clone size is given for some rows only: seen once, a few or many times, or a class if the clone is expanded.

clone_size,j_call,v_call,d_call,cdr3_aa,cdr3_nt
.,TRBJ1-3,TRBV6-1,.,CASGGKVYRFSGNTIYF,TGTGCCAGCGGAGGGAAGGTTTACCGCTTCTCTGGAAACACCATATATTTT
few,TRBJ1-1,TRBV5-1,.,CASSAQGWDTEAFF,TGCGCCAGCAGCGCGCAGGGGTGGGACACTGAAGCTTTCTTT
.,TRBJ1-2,TRBV4-1,TRBD1,CASEAGTGRPYGYTF,TGCGCCAGCGAGGCCGGGACAGGGAGACCTTATGGCTACACCTTC
.,TRBJ2-5,TRBV12-3/TRBV12-4,.,CASSLEYRVYGTQYF,TGTGCCAGCAGTTTAGAGTACAGGGTATACGGGACCCAGTACTTC
.,TRBJ1-1,TRBV29-1,.,CSVSWNTEAFF,TGCAGCGTCAGCTGGAACACTGAAGCTTTCTTT
.,TRBJ1-2,TRBV27,.,CASSTTRTGVGGYTF,TGTGCCAGCAGTACGACTCGGACTGGGGTTGGGGGCTACACCTTC
.,TRBJ2-3,TRBV7-2,TRBD2,CASSSILIAGSGDTQYF,TGTGCCAGCAGCTCCATCCTAATAGCGGGATCTGGAGATACGCAGTATTTT
.,TRBJ1-2,TRBV20-1,.,CSARGFKDRTF,TGCAGTGCTAGAGGGTTTAAGGACCGCACCTTC
.,TRBJ1-4,TRBV27,TRBD1,CASSSGTGRDEKLFF,TGTGCCAGCAGTTCCGGGACAGGGAGGGACGAAAAACTGTTTTTT
few,TRBJ1-6,TRBV21-1,.,CASSNGVGPSLLRNSPLHF,TGTGCCAGCAGCAACGGGGTCGGACCAAGCTTATTGAGGAATTCACCCCTCCACTTT
few,TRBJ2-5,TRBV21-1,.,CAKERQGRETQYF,TGTGCCAAGGAGCGACAGGGCCGAGAGACCCAGTACTTC
few,TRBJ2-3,TRBV24-1,.,CATSDPRGKDTDTQYF,TGTGCCACCAGTGACCCCAGAGGAAAAGATACAGATACGCAGTATTTT
few,TRBJ2-1,TRBV6-6,.,CASSVGPYNEQFF,TGTGCCAGCAGCGTCGGGCCCTACAATGAGCAGTTCTTC
.,TRBJ1-3,TRBV7-6,.,CASSLLRTQSSGNTIYF,TGTGCCAGCAGCTTACTACGGACCCAGAGCTCTGGAAACACCATATATTTT
.,TRBJ1-1,TRBV14,TRBD1,CASSQDPRDRGFGNTEAFF,TGTGCCAGCAGCCAAGATCCCCGGGACAGGGGATTTGGGAACACTGAAGCTTTCTTT
.,TRBJ2-5,TRBV10-3,.,CAISDGGAQNLETQYF,TGTGCCATCAGTGATGGGGGGGCGCAGAACCTTGAGACCCAGTACTTC
few,TRBJ1-5,TRBV20-1,.,CSARDSGRGQPQHF,TGCAGTGCTAGAGATTCAGGGCGCGGTCAGCCCCAGCATTTT
many,TRBJ1-6,TRBV12-3/TRBV12-4,.,CASTRMALDSPLHF,TGTGCCAGCACCCGAATGGCCCTAGATTCACCCCTCCACTTT
.,TRBJ1-2,TRBV19,TRBD1,CASRTGPRNGYTF,TGTGCCAGTAGGACAGGGCCACGCAATGGCTACACCTTC
.,TRBJ2-1,TRBV25-1,.,CASSEYGRVGNEQFF,TGTGCCAGCAGTGAATACGGGCGGGTAGGAAATGAGCAGTTCTTC
.,TRBJ1-4,TRBV5-1,TRBD1,CASSGTGQGENEKLFF,TGCGCCAGCAGCGGGACGGGACAGGGCGAGAATGAAAAACTGTTTTTT
.,TRBJ1-1,TRBV29-1,.,CSVGVRDTEAFF,TGCAGCGTTGGGGTCAGGGACACTGAAGCTTTCTTT
.,TRBJ2-7,TRBV9,.,CASSPQVSSYEQYF,TGTGCCAGCAGCCCCCAAGTAAGCTCCTACGAGCAGTACTTC
few,TRBJ2-2,TRBV4-3,.,CASSQVALGSGELFF,TGCGCCAGCAGCCAAGTGGCCCTCGGAAGCGGGGAGCTGTTTTTT
.,TRBJ1-2,TRBV29-1,.,CSVEGAGALLYGYTF,TGCAGCGTTGAAGGTGCAGGGGCTCTTCTCTATGGCTACACCTTC
few,TRBJ2-1,TRBV15,.,CATSRFDNEQFF,TGTGCCACCAGCAGGTTTGACAATGAGCAGTTCTTC
.,TRBJ1-5,TRBV3-1,TRBD1,CASSQNTGGYSNQPQHF,TGTGCCAGCAGCCAAAATACAGGGGGATATAGCAATCAGCCCCAGCATTTT
.,TRBJ2-5,TRBV7-8,TRBD1,CASSLAGTEETQYF,TGTGCCAGCAGCTTAGCAGGGACAGAGGAGACCCAGTACTTC
few,TRBJ1-1,TRBV5-1,TRBD1,CASSFGTDYNTEAFF,TGCGCCAGCAGCTTTGGGACAGATTATAACACTGAAGCTTTCTTT
.,TRBJ2-2,TRBV6-1,TRBD1,CASRVRGTGELFF,TGTGCCAGCAGGGTCAGGGGGACCGGGGAGCTGTTTTTT
once,TRBJ2-2,TRBV2,.,CASNVGQPGGLFF,TGTGCCAGCAATGTAGGACAACCCGGGGGGCTGTTTTTT
few,TRBJ1-6,TRBV9,.,CASSVAPTPYNSPLHF,TGTGCCAGCAGCGTCGCTCCCACACCCTATAATTCACCCCTCCACTTT
.,TRBJ2-5,TRBV29-1,TRBD2,CSVSGRETQYF,TGCAGCGTTAGCGGGAGGGAGACCCAGTACTTC
.,TRBJ2-1,TRBV14,.,CASSQSRGNEQFF,TGTGCCAGCAGCCAATCTCGGGGCAATGAGCAGTTCTTC
many,TRBJ1-3,TRBV5-1,.,CASSSGNTIYF,TGCGCCAGCAGCTCTGGAAACACCATATATTTT
.,TRBJ1-5,TRBV2,TRBD1,CASSPGTGGSQPQHF,TGTGCCAGCAGCCCCGGGACAGGGGGCAGTCAGCCCCAGCATTTT
.,TRBJ2-6,TRBV27,.,CASSGGMSGANVLTF,TGTGCCAGCAGTGGGGGGATGTCTGGGGCCAACGTCCTGACTTTC
few,TRBJ1-4,TRBV29-1,.,CSVEDPREGLFF,TGCAGCGTTGAAGATCCCCGGGAGGGCTTGTTTTTT
.,TRBJ1-1,TRBV20-1,.,CSAGKQLSNTEAFF,TGCAGTGCTGGGAAACAGCTTTCGAACACTGAAGCTTTCTTT